What follows are 21 T cell receptor beta chains derived from one specimen sequenced in a study of cytomegalovirus exposure and HLA in healthy donors. Use of 60 Vbeta and 13 Jbeta primers characterized the PCR. The table came from immunoSEQ multiplex PCR; TCRdb's copy has only in-frame clones and leaves some out. Here the sample spans roughly 66,000 clones, around three quarters being singletons. The sequenced sample consisted of PBMCs. The source of these receptors is a man aged 50-59 years in good health and CMV-seronegative.

V usage is TRBV28 and J usage is TRBJ2-3; D might be TRBD1 (6 bases). V was pared by 5 bases and J by 1 base, with 13 bases between. This CDR3 has 15 residues. Germline CDR1 and CDR2: MDHEN and SYDVKM. DNA of the CDR3: TGTGCCAGCAGTACGTCAGGGGCCGGCACAGATACGCAGTATTTT. As protein: CASSTSGAGTDTQYF.

This rearrangement joins TRBV7-9 to TRBJ2-5, with 7 positions matching TRBD2. The germline CDR1 and CDR2 sequences are SEHNR and FQNEAQ (reference sequence). Germline trimming cut 4 bases from V and 0 bases from J; bases unmatched to any gene: 8. There are 16 residues in the CDR3. The CDR3, as DNA: TGTGCCAGCAGCTCGGGGACTACAGTGTACCAAGAGACCCAGTACTTC. Translated, it gives CASSSGTTVYQETQYF.

This clone appeared once. J is TRBJ2-3 and V is TRBV5-1; the D is unclear. This CDR3 has 12 amino acids. V was clipped by 2 bases and J by 13 bases, with 14 bases between them. The germline CDR1 and CDR2 sequences are SGHRS and YFSETQ. CDR3 amino acids: CASSFDDGVEYF. The CDR3 DNA reads TGCGCCAGCAGCTTCGACGACGGAGTGGAGTATTTT.

The J gene is TRBJ2-2, the V gene TRBV30; the match to TRBD1 covers 7 bases. V was clipped by 3 bases and J by 7 bases; unmatched bases: 11. Per the germline V gene, CDR1 is GTSNPN and CDR2 is SVGIG (reference sequence). This CDR3 region has 15 residues. CDR3 loop: CAWRLPGQYSGELFF. CDR3 DNA sequence: TGTGCCTGGAGGCTCCCGGGACAGTACAGCGGGGAGCTGTTTTTT.

This clone was seen a few times. This chain uses TRBV2 with TRBJ1-2, with TRBD1 identical over 8 bases. The V gene's germline CDR1 is SNHLY and CDR2 FYNNEI. V trimming: 5 bases; J trimming: 8 bases; junction bases outside the gene matches: 7. The CDR3 has 13 amino acids. CDR3 bases: TGTGCCAGCAGTCCGGACAGGGTCGTAGGCTACACCTTC. Its translation is CASSPDRVVGYTF.

About this clone itself: One end of the junction varies from germline; a read error may be responsible. The chain links TRBV6-5 to TRBJ1-1, with D tentatively TRBD1 (6 bases). This CDR3 has 15 amino acids. Germline CDR1 reads MNHEY; CDR2 reads SVGAGI. CDR3 sequence (DNA): TGTACCAGCAGTCTAAGGTCAGGGGTGTACACTGAAGCTTTCTTT. This codes for CTSSLRSGVYTEAFF.

The genes are TRBV9 and TRBJ1-3; D gene ambiguous. Trimming left V 0 bases short and J 4 bases short, with 5 bases between. Germline values: CDR1 SGDLS, CDR2 YYNGEE. There are 13 residues in the CDR3. The DNA for the CDR3 is TGTGCCAGCAGCGTAGGCAGAGGAAACACCATATATTTT. This gives the protein CASSVGRGNTIYF. The complete variable domain, with remaining parts taken from reference TRBV9 and TRBJ1-3, reads DSGVTQTPKHLITATGQRVTLRCSPRSGDLSVYWYQQSLDQGLQFLIQYYNGEERAKGNILERFSAQQFPDLHSELNLSSLELGDSALYFCASSVGRGNTIYFGEGSWLTVV.

This clone was detected only a few times. This chain's CDR3 is CASGTTGGLGYTF. The CDR3 DNA follows: TGTGCCAGCGGAACAACAGGGGGCTTGGGCTACACCTTC. The chain carries TRBV2 and TRBJ1-2; 9 bases are shared with TRBD1. The CDR3 is 13 amino acids. Germline loops: CDR1 SNHLY, CDR2 FYNNEI. Losses at the gene ends were 8 bases for V and 8 bases for J; bases not matched to a gene: 9.

The chain joins TRBV28 to TRBJ2-1; weak D call: TRBD2 (5 bases). Trimming stripped 6 bases from V and 7 bases from J, with 7 bases between. The CDR3 length is 11 residues. Germline V CDR1 and CDR2: MDHEN, SYDVKM. The chain's CDR3 is CASRDWNEQFF. DNA for the CDR3: TGTGCCAGCAGGGACTGGAATGAGCAGTTCTTC.

The chain recombines TRBV7-9 with TRBJ1-2; 9 bases map to TRBD1. CDR1 SEHNR and CDR2 FQNEAQ come from the germline V gene (reference sequence). The V gene end was trimmed by 4 bases and the J gene end by 5 bases; junction bases not matched to a gene: 5. CDR3 length: 14 amino acids. In DNA, the CDR3 is TGTGCCAGCAGCTCAGCCGGGACAGGGTATGGCTACACCTTC. Protein product: CASSSAGTGYGYTF.

This clone occurred once. The rearrangement uses TRBV5-1 and TRBJ1-1, with a possible D match to TRBD1 (5 bases). Trimming took 4 bases from V and 1 from J, leaving 11 bases between them. The CDR3 totals 14 residues. The germline V gene encodes CDR1 SGHRS and CDR2 YFSETQ. CDR3: CASSAQVWNTEAFF. The DNA of the CDR3 is TGCGCCAGCAGCGCACAGGTATGGAACACTGAAGCTTTCTTT. Supplemented by reference TRBV5-1 and TRBJ1-1, the full variable domain reads KAGVTQTPRYLIKTRGQQVTLSCSPISGHRSVSWYQQTPGQGLQFLFEYFSETQRNKGNFPGRFSGRQFSNSRSEMNVSTLELGDSALYLCASSAQVWNTEAFFGQGTRLTVV.

A word on this clone: One end of the junction varies from germline; a read error may be responsible. The V gene is TRBV5-8, the J gene TRBJ2-1, with D tentatively TRBD1 (6 bases). CDR3 length: 15 amino acids. CDR1 and CDR2 (germline): SGHTS, YDEGEE. CDR3 DNA sequence: TGTGCCAGCAGGTTGGACAGCTTCTCCTACAATGAGCAGTTCTTC. Protein sequence: CASRLDSFSYNEQFF.

This chain uses TRBV4-1 with TRBJ2-7, with D maybe TRBD1 (6 bases). V lost 1 base, J lost 6 bases, and 16 bases lay in between. Looked up from germline, CDR1 is MGHRA and CDR2 is YSYEKL. The CDR3 spans 15 residues. The CDR3 loop reads CASSQVGQGSLEQYF. The CDR3 DNA follows: TGCGCCAGCAGCCAAGTCGGGCAGGGGTCTCTCGAGCAGTACTTC.

This sequence joins TRBV5-1 and TRBJ1-2; D remains ambiguous. Deletions cut 4 bases from V and 3 bases from J, with 10 bases between. The CDR3 is made up of 13 amino acids. Germline-derived CDR1 and CDR2 are SGHRS and YFSETQ. The CDR3 region is CASSRSGDYGYTF. The CDR3 DNA reads as TGCGCCAGCAGCAGATCCGGGGACTATGGCTACACCTTC.

This clone has only one observation. The genes are TRBV7-6 and TRBJ2-1; TRBD2 agrees at 9 bases. CDR1 and CDR2 (germline): SGHVS, FNYEAQ. There are 14 residues in the CDR3. The trim removed 3 bases at V and 6 bases at J, leaving 3 bases unmatched. CDR3 DNA sequence: TGTGCCAGCAGCTTGCGCGGGGGGGCCAATGAGCAGTTCTTC. It encodes CASSLRGGANEQFF.

This clone came up a few times. The chain recombines TRBV7-9 with TRBJ1-2; maybe TRBD1 (6 bases). The CDR3 contains 15 residues. Germline-derived CDR1 and CDR2 are SEHNR and FQNEAQ (reference sequence). Trimming left V 5 bases short and J 2 bases short, with 15 bases between. The CDR3 region has the DNA TGTGCCAGCAGCGCCTCCAGGGGTAGGAACTATGGCTACACCTTC. Encoded protein: CASSASRGRNYGYTF.

The chain couples TRBV7-6 to TRBJ2-5; no clear D. Germline CDR1 and CDR2: SGHVS and FNYEAQ. The CDR3 extends over 15 amino acids. Trimming shortened V by 0 bases and J by 1 base, and 9 bases separated the two germline ends. The CDR3 nucleotides read TGTGCCAGCAGCTTAGCGGGCAGATTCCAAGAGACCCAGTACTTC. Protein sequence: CASSLAGRFQETQYF.

V usage is TRBV4-3 and J usage is TRBJ2-7; tentatively, D is TRBD2 (6 bases). Germline V gene sequence: CDR1 LGHNA, CDR2 YSLEER. Trimming took off 1 base at V and 0 bases at J, with 13 bases between the two ends. CDR3 size: 16 residues. The CDR3 loop reads CASSQVQAGSSYEQYF. The CDR3 region has the DNA TGCGCCAGCAGCCAAGTACAAGCGGGTAGCTCCTACGAGCAGTACTTC.

CDR3 in amino acids: CAWSVGGTGYEQYF. Written as DNA, the CDR3 is TGTGCCTGGAGTGTAGGCGGGACCGGCTACGAGCAGTACTTC. The chain joins TRBV30 to TRBJ2-7; a possible D gene is TRBD2 (6 bases). Trimming took 0 bases from V and 3 from J, leaving 12 bases between them. Per the germline V gene, CDR1 is GTSNPN and CDR2 is SVGIG (reference sequence). This CDR3 has 14 residues.

The chain combines TRBV7-9 with TRBJ2-5; 13 nucleotides agree with TRBD2. The closer fit of TRBJ2-7 to the DNA end suggests the J call may be wrong. Germline-derived CDR1 and CDR2 are SEHNR and FQNEAQ (reference sequence). The CDR3 has 19 residues. CDR3 bases: TGTGCCAGCAGCTATGCTAACACCCGGACTAGCGGGAGCTCCTACGAGCAGTACTTC. Translation: CASSYANTRTSGSSYEQYF.

This clone was seen more than once but under ten times. CDR3 in amino acids: CAWQGHANTGELFF. CDR3 nucleotide sequence: TGTGCCTGGCAGGGACACGCGAACACCGGGGAGCTGTTTTTT. The J gene is TRBJ2-2, the V gene TRBV30; possible D gene TRBD1, 6 bases. The CDR3 totals 14 residues. Germline V gives CDR1 GTSNPN, CDR2 SVGIG (reference sequence). Trimming shortened V by 5 bases and J by 0 bases, and 10 bases separated the two germline ends. The full variable domain, rest sourced from reference TRBV30 and TRBJ2-2, is SQTIHQWPATLVQPVGSPLSLECTVEGTSNPNLYWYRQAAGRGLQLLFYSVGIGQISSEVPQNLSASRPQDRQFILSSKKLLLSDSGFYLCAWQGHANTGELFFGEGSRLTVL.